Only one count was recorded for the clone carrying this T cell receptor (beta chain). These data belong to a study of T cell responses to AZD1222 COVID-19 vaccine. Sequencing was performed with immunoSEQ multiplex PCR; in TCRdb, only in-frame clones are kept and a portion is missing. Of about 150,000 clones listed, about 93% were seen once; the top ten hold under 4%. Germline CDR1 SEHNR, CDR2 FQNEAQ (reference sequence). CDR3 size: 11 residues. Trimming stripped 10 bases from V and 3 bases from J, with 8 bases between. This receptor was identified in an adult who received the AZD1222 COVID-19 vaccine. This material consisted of peripheral blood, taken 28 days after the second AZD1222 dose. V usage is TRBV7-9 and J usage is TRBJ2-3; perhaps TRBD2 as D (5 bases). The CDR3 DNA sequence: TGTGCCACCTCGGGGACAGATACGCAGTATTTT. It yields the protein CATSGTDTQYF.